This T cell receptor (beta chain) was captured in a study of T cells after yellow fever vaccination. General study findings and limits: Among all clonotypes, a small share was observed in both CD4 and CD8 compartments. Reappearance after the booster was observed for most primary-vaccination clones (96% CD4, less than 90% CD8).

In this sample, this clonotype turned up many times. Its matching antigen is unknown. The authors made TCR cDNA by 5'RACE template switching, adding a universal primer site and UMIs. MiXCR, applied by TCRdb to the 5' RACE reads, yields one record per CDR3 protein. The table lists some 160,000 distinct CDR3 sequences, 9.3% of them singletons. V gave up 5 bases and J gave up 7 bases, with 10 bases separating them. This CDR3 has 12 residues. Germline loops: CDR1 MNHEY, CDR2 SVGAGI. The chain uses TRBV6-5 and TRBJ2-3, with a tentative D call TRBD1 (7 bases). This sample comprised CD8+ T cells sorted from PBMCs, obtained 45 days after the yellow fever booster vaccination. This receptor was taken from a man aged 18 to 29 who received the YFV17D yellow fever vaccine. The CDR3 here is CASSPGGNTQYF. DNA of the CDR3: TGTGCCAGCAGTCCAGGGGGGAATACGCAGTATTTT.